This T cell receptor (beta chain) was identified during a study of cytomegalovirus exposure and HLA in healthy donors. This clone was picked up a small number of times. 60 Vbeta and 13 Jbeta primers were used in PCR. Sequencing used immunoSEQ multiplex PCR; TCRdb keeps in-frame clones, though not all of them. The sample carries roughly 150,000 clones, roughly 67% recorded once. This CDR3 is built from 15 residues. With V trimmed by 4 bases and J by 2 bases, 1 base remained unmatched. The germline CDR1 and CDR2 sequences are LGHNA and YNFKEQ. This rearrangement joins TRBV4-2 to TRBJ2-6, with TRBD2 identical over 8 bases. This sequence originates from a young woman in good health and CMV-seropositive. Specimen: PBMCs. The CDR3 loop reads CASSLGLAGANVLTF. The CDR3 coding sequence is TGTGCCAGCAGCCTGGGACTAGCTGGGGCCAACGTCCTGACTTTC.